The following is a T cell receptor (beta chain) sequence with its context. It has no known antigen specificity. Base-call qualities are not available, and no considerably larger clone is one nucleotide away. V is pruned by 4 bases and J by 4 bases, leaving 6 bases of the junction without a gene match. The CDR1 and CDR2 encoded by the germline V gene (reference sequence) are MNHNY and SVGAGI. Measured from the cysteine to the phenylalanine, the CDR3 is 14 residues long. Of all the DNA, just the CDR3 is kept, 42 bases in frame from base 1. The data were obtained in a study of control samples from healthy donors and cancer patients (dated by TCRdb to about 2020). The method was the immunoSEQ multiplex PCR assay. The source is immuneACCESS, and TCRdb retained only in-frame sequences with V and J called. Part of the clones is not carried over; for the studies checked, unresolved V genes explain less than half of this, and the remainder is unexplained. Here the sample has approximately 140,000 clones; roughly nine tenths occur a single time. Of the sample, around 7.6% falls within the top ten clones.

This sequence uses TRBV6-6 and TRBJ2-7; 8 central bases correspond to TRBD1. Sequenced: PBMCs. The receptor's source is a man over 45 with head and neck cancer. For the CDR3, the sequence is CASSSGQGGYEQYF. DNA sequence: TGTGCCAGCAGTTCCGGACAGGGAGGATACGAGCAGTACTTC.